This is a list of T cell receptor beta chains from one sample in a study of breast tumors, draining lymph nodes, adjacent tissues. From the multiplex PCR reads, TCRdb called clonotypes with MiXCR, one entry per CDR3 protein. The sample lists about 300,000 distinct CDR3 sequences; more than 30% were seen once. The sample taken for sequencing was axillary lymph node tissue. These TCRs come from a female donor with breast cancer. Some clones in this sample may be carry-over from other donors' samples. Each CDR3 is given with its conserved first and last residue. A D gene is named only where the DNA matches it firmly. Clone size is shown for a subset of rows, as once, few, many or a class of expanded clone.

cdr3_aa: CASSHAGEKNEQFF
cdr3_nt: TGTGCCAGCAGCCACGCGGGAGAGAAGAATGAGCAGTTCTTC
v_call: TRBV4-2
cdr3_length: 14
clone_size: many
d_call: TRBD2
j_call: TRBJ2-1

cdr3_aa: CASSLQREGRNEQFF
cdr3_nt: TGTGCCAGCAGTTTACAGCGGGAGGGCCGCAATGAGCAGTTCTTC
v_call: TRBV27
cdr3_length: 15
clone_size: few
d_call: TRBD2
j_call: TRBJ2-1

cdr3_aa: CSVTGTPQETQYF
cdr3_nt: TGCAGTGTAACGGGGACTCCCCAAGAGACCCAGTACTTC
v_call: TRBV20-1
cdr3_length: 13
clone_size: once
d_call: .
j_call: TRBJ2-5

cdr3_aa: CASRETSGRTGELFF
cdr3_nt: TGTGCCAGCAGAGAAACTAGCGGGAGGACCGGGGAGCTGTTTTTT
v_call: TRBV2
cdr3_length: 15
clone_size: many
d_call: TRBD2
j_call: TRBJ2-2

cdr3_aa: CSAGGGAKNIQYF
cdr3_nt: TGCAGTGCCGGGGGGGGAGCCAAAAACATTCAGTACTTC
v_call: TRBV20-1
cdr3_length: 13
clone_size: .
d_call: TRBD2
j_call: TRBJ2-4

cdr3_aa: CASSVRLTGDYEQYF
cdr3_nt: TGCGCCAGCAGCGTGAGGTTGACAGGGGACTACGAGCAGTACTTC
v_call: TRBV5-1
cdr3_length: 15
clone_size: many
d_call: TRBD1
j_call: TRBJ2-7

cdr3_aa: CASTGLAGLGTQYF
cdr3_nt: TGTGCCAGCACCGGACTAGCGGGGTTAGGGACCCAGTACTTC
v_call: TRBV6-2/TRBV6-3
cdr3_length: 14
clone_size: .
d_call: TRBD2
j_call: TRBJ2-5

cdr3_aa: CASGDSYEQYF
cdr3_nt: TGTGCCAGTGGGGACAGCTACGAGCAGTACTTC
v_call: TRBV19
cdr3_length: 11
clone_size: many
d_call: TRBD1
j_call: TRBJ2-7

cdr3_aa: CASSFLGDITRVNEKLFF
cdr3_nt: TGTGCCAGCAGTTTCCTAGGTGATATTACCCGGGTTAATGAAAAACTGTTTTTT
v_call: TRBV12-3/TRBV12-4
cdr3_length: 18
clone_size: many
d_call: .
j_call: TRBJ1-4

cdr3_aa: CASSLGSRNQPQHF
cdr3_nt: TGTGCCAGCAGTTTAGGTTCCAGGAATCAGCCCCAGCATTTT
v_call: TRBV28
cdr3_length: 14
clone_size: .
d_call: .
j_call: TRBJ1-5

cdr3_aa: CASSLSGNSGSEAFF
cdr3_nt: TGTGCCAGCAGCTTAAGTGGCAACTCGGGTTCCGAAGCTTTCTTT
v_call: TRBV11-3
cdr3_length: 15
clone_size: few
d_call: .
j_call: TRBJ1-1

cdr3_aa: CASRDSADNSPLHF
cdr3_nt: TGTGCCAGCAGAGACAGCGCAGATAATTCACCCCTCCACTTT
v_call: TRBV28
cdr3_length: 14
clone_size: few
d_call: .
j_call: TRBJ1-6

cdr3_aa: CASTSREANTEAFF
cdr3_nt: TGTGCCAGCACCTCTAGGGAAGCGAACACTGAAGCTTTCTTT
v_call: TRBV7-9
cdr3_length: 14
clone_size: .
d_call: .
j_call: TRBJ1-1

cdr3_aa: CATSDFGTPGTPSYEQYF
cdr3_nt: TGTGCCACCAGTGATTTTGGTACCCCCGGGACACCTTCCTACGAGCAGTACTTC
v_call: TRBV24-1
cdr3_length: 18
clone_size: many
d_call: .
j_call: TRBJ2-7

cdr3_aa: CASSQNRARYTF
cdr3_nt: TGTGCCAGCAGCCAGAACAGGGCGCGCTACACCTTC
v_call: TRBV14
cdr3_length: 12
clone_size: many
d_call: .
j_call: TRBJ1-2

cdr3_aa: CASGLVGTGDRGTQPQHF
cdr3_nt: TGTGCTAGTGGTTTGGTAGGGACAGGGGACCGGGGTACTCAGCCCCAGCATTTT
v_call: TRBV12-5
cdr3_length: 18
clone_size: .
d_call: TRBD1
j_call: TRBJ1-5

cdr3_aa: CASSWTVYGSYNEQFF
cdr3_nt: TGTGCCAGCAGTTGGACAGTTTACGGCTCCTACAATGAGCAGTTCTTC
v_call: TRBV27
cdr3_length: 16
clone_size: few
d_call: .
j_call: TRBJ2-1

cdr3_aa: CASSIARTNYGYTF
cdr3_nt: TGTGCCAGTAGTATAGCCCGGACTAACTATGGCTACACCTTC
v_call: TRBV19
cdr3_length: 14
clone_size: .
d_call: .
j_call: TRBJ1-2

cdr3_aa: CASSQTGGNEKLFF
cdr3_nt: TGTGCCAGCAGTCAGACAGGGGGAAATGAAAAACTGTTTTTT
v_call: TRBV9
cdr3_length: 14
clone_size: .
d_call: TRBD1
j_call: TRBJ1-4

cdr3_aa: CASRFHPTQISYNEQFF
cdr3_nt: TGTGCCAGCAGATTTCACCCCACCCAGATCTCCTACAATGAGCAGTTCTTC
v_call: TRBV15
cdr3_length: 17
clone_size: .
d_call: .
j_call: TRBJ2-1

cdr3_aa: CASSITSMEQFF
cdr3_nt: TGTGCCAGTAGTATTACCAGCATGGAGCAGTTCTTC
v_call: TRBV19
cdr3_length: 12
clone_size: .
d_call: .
j_call: TRBJ2-1

cdr3_aa: CASSLGGDLDYEQYF
cdr3_nt: TGTGCCAGCAGCCTTGGGGGGGACCTGGACTACGAGCAGTACTTC
v_call: TRBV9
cdr3_length: 15
clone_size: many
d_call: TRBD2
j_call: TRBJ2-7

cdr3_aa: CASSRRQGANGNTIYF
cdr3_nt: TGTGCCAGCAGTCGACGACAGGGGGCGAATGGAAACACCATATATTTT
v_call: TRBV12-3/TRBV12-4
cdr3_length: 16
clone_size: many
d_call: TRBD1
j_call: TRBJ1-3

cdr3_aa: CASSYARGGEQYF
cdr3_nt: TGTGCCAGCAGTTACGCCCGCGGGGGCGAGCAGTACTTC
v_call: TRBV6-2/TRBV6-3
cdr3_length: 13
clone_size: few
d_call: TRBD2
j_call: TRBJ2-7

cdr3_aa: CASSQDELAGGPDNEQYF
cdr3_nt: TGTGCCAGCAGCCAAGACGAACTAGCGGGAGGGCCAGACAATGAGCAGTATTTT
v_call: TRBV7-2
cdr3_length: 18
clone_size: .
d_call: TRBD2
j_call: TRBJ2-3